Listed here are 23 T cell receptor beta chains from one sample, sequenced in a study of T-cell memory formation after mild COVID-19. TCRdb re-called the 5' RACE reads through MiXCR, storing one row per CDR3 protein. This sample has over 120,000 distinct CDR3 sequences, with roughly 24% found just once. Sequencing input: PBMCs or a T cell subset sorted from them (not recorded which). The receptors come from an adult woman who had mild COVID-19 (a few samples of this study predate the infection). Cell type and time point are not known.

This clonotype was counted a few times. This chain links TRBV5-5 with TRBJ2-5; TRBD2 is a possible D gene (5 bases). The CDR3 runs 20 residues. Trimming took off 0 bases at V and 5 bases at J, with 29 bases between the two ends. The germline V gene encodes CDR1 SGHKS and CDR2 YYEKEE (reference sequence). The CDR3 protein is CASSLDISLTKSAGGETQYF. The DNA for the CDR3 is TGTGCCAGCAGCTTGGATATTAGTCTCACTAAAAGCGCGGGCGGGGAGACCCAGTACTTC.

This chain links TRBV12-3 or TRBV12-4 with TRBJ1-2, with D tentatively TRBD1 (5 bases). This CDR3 has 13 amino acids. V lost 6 bases and J 8 bases, leaving 16 bases between the germline ends. DNA of the CDR3: TGTGCCAGCAGCCCCGGGGGGATAAGCGGCTACACCTTC. Encoded protein: CASSPGGISGYTF.

This clonotype was recorded a few times. The gene calls are TRBV4-3 and TRBJ2-7; tentative D call: TRBD1 (6 bases). CDR3 length: 13 residues. Germline V lookup: CDR1 LGHNA, CDR2 YSLEER. V lost 4 bases and J lost 5, with 12 bases in between. CDR3 sequence reads: CASSRIQGNEQYF. In nucleotides, the CDR3 is TGCGCCAGCAGCCGGATACAGGGTAACGAGCAGTACTTC.

This clonotype was observed many times. The chain uses TRBV5-1 and TRBJ2-1, with D perhaps matching TRBD2 (6 bases). The CDR3 covers 16 residues. Trimming took 0 bases from V and 5 from J, leaving 15 bases between them. Germline V gene lookup returns CDR1 SGHRS and CDR2 YFSETQ. The CDR3, as DNA: TGCGCCAGCAGCTTGGTGGCGGGGACCAGGGACAATGAGCAGTTCTTC. This gives the protein CASSLVAGTRDNEQFF. Filled out from reference TRBV5-1 and TRBJ2-1, the complete variable domain reads KAGVTQTPRYLIKTRGQQVTLSCSPISGHRSVSWYQQTPGQGLQFLFEYFSETQRNKGNFPGRFSGRQFSNSRSEMNVSTLELGDSALYLCASSLVAGTRDNEQFFGPGTRLTVL.

The chain has TRBV5-1 and TRBJ2-1; unclear D gene. Between the trimmed V and J ends, which lost 5 bases and 3 bases, there was a span of 15 bases. CDR3 size: 15 residues. Germline CDR1 and CDR2: SGHRS and YFSETQ. CDR3 protein: CASSAVDQIYNEQFF. The CDR3 nucleotides read TGCGCCAGCAGTGCTGTGGACCAGATCTACAATGAGCAGTTCTTC.

This clonotype has only a few counts. The chain couples TRBV4-1 to TRBJ2-7; the D is unclear. The CDR3 length is 14 residues. CDR1 and CDR2 (germline): MGHRA, YSYEKL. Deletions cut 1 base from V and 2 bases from J, with 9 bases between. CDR3 bases: TGCGCCAGCAGCCAAGGGACCGCCACCTACGAGCAGTACTTC. It yields the protein CASSQGTATYEQYF.

This clonotype was observed a handful of times. This sequence joins TRBV9 and TRBJ2-5; a weak D match, TRBD1 (6 bases). Germline V lookup: CDR1 SGDLS, CDR2 YYNGEE. V lost 0 bases, J lost 7 bases, and 13 bases lay in between. The CDR3 spans 14 residues. The chain's CDR3 is CASSVETGSGTQYF. CDR3 DNA sequence: TGTGCCAGCAGCGTAGAGACAGGAAGCGGGACCCAGTACTTC.

This sequence joins TRBV7-9 and TRBJ1-1; the match to TRBD1 covers 7 bases. V dropped 1 base and J dropped 1; count of bases not matched to a gene: 3. This CDR3 contains 15 residues. Germline V CDR1 and CDR2: SEHNR, FQNEAQ (reference sequence). The CDR3 DNA follows: TGTGCCAGCAGCTTAGTAGGGACAGCGAACACTGAAGCTTTCTTT. Amino acid sequence: CASSLVGTANTEAFF.

V and J are TRBV6-2 or TRBV6-3 and TRBJ2-2; D is perhaps TRBD2 (6 bases). Trimming stripped 5 bases from V and 5 bases from J, with 18 bases between. The CDR3 is 16 amino acids. In germline, CDR1 is MNHEY, CDR2 SVGEGT. The CDR3 region has the DNA TGTGCCAGCAGTCAACTGACTATGAGCGGGACCGGGGAGCTGTTTTTT. Translation: CASSQLTMSGTGELFF.

This clonotype has only a few counts. The genes are TRBV12-3 or TRBV12-4 and TRBJ1-2; D is undetermined. The CDR3 has 10 residues. V dropped 6 bases and J dropped 8 bases, with 7 bases sitting between them. CDR3 coding DNA: TGTGCCAGCAGCTTCGCGGGCTACACCTTC. Translated, it gives CASSFAGYTF.

There are many counts of this clonotype. The V gene is TRBV27, the J gene TRBJ1-2; a possible D gene is TRBD1 (5 bases). The CDR3 covers 18 residues. Looked up from germline, CDR1 is MNHEY and CDR2 is SMNVEV (reference sequence). V lost 2 bases to trimming and J lost 7 bases, with 26 bases between them. CDR3 sequence reads: CASSLNPWDRRRGGGYTF. CDR3 DNA: TGTGCCAGCAGTTTAAACCCCTGGGACCGCCGGAGGGGTGGTGGCTACACCTTC.

The V and J genes are TRBV15 and TRBJ1-5; D remains ambiguous. Germline V gene lookup returns CDR1 LNHNV and CDR2 YYDKDF (reference sequence). V lost 0 bases and J lost 4, with 16 bases in between. The CDR3 length is 17 residues. The CDR3 reads CATSRDRLSLLNQPQHF. Written as DNA, the CDR3 is TGTGCCACCAGCAGAGATAGGTTAAGCCTCCTAAATCAGCCCCAGCATTTT. The whole variable domain, remainder taken from reference TRBV15 and TRBJ1-5, is DAMVIQNPRYQVTQFGKPVTLSCSQTLNHNVMYWYQQKSSQAPKLLFHYYDKDFNNEADTPDNFQSRRPNTSFCFLDIRSPGLGDTAMYLCATSRDRLSLLNQPQHFGDGTRLSIL.

This clonotype occurred a few times. The chain combines TRBV29-1 with TRBJ1-1; 7 nucleotides agree with TRBD1. The junction had 3 bases not matched to a gene; V was cut back by 7 bases and J by 1 base. Germline CDR1 SQVTM, CDR2 ANQGSEA. The CDR3 extends over 12 amino acids. CDR3 residues: CSGWTGNTEAFF. The CDR3 coding sequence is TGCAGCGGCTGGACAGGGAACACTGAAGCTTTCTTT.

This clonotype was counted only a few times. The chain links TRBV20-1 to TRBJ1-5; D unresolved. CDR1 is DFQATT, CDR2 SNEGSKA, per germline (reference sequence). This CDR3 has 16 amino acids. V gave up 2 bases and J gave up 3 bases, with 17 bases separating them. CDR3 sequence: CSARLPWETVNQPQHF. CDR3 DNA sequence: TGCAGTGCTAGACTCCCCTGGGAAACGGTCAATCAGCCCCAGCATTTT.

This clonotype was found a few times. V gene TRBV7-9 combines with J gene TRBJ2-5; D gene uncertain. Per the germline V gene, CDR1 is SEHNR and CDR2 is FQNEAQ (reference sequence). Trimming cost V 1 base and J 3 bases, with 6 bases left between them. The CDR3 sequence is 13 residues long. Here the CDR3 reads CASSLELEETQYF. CDR3 DNA sequence: TGTGCCAGCAGCTTAGAGCTGGAAGAGACCCAGTACTTC.

The gene calls are TRBV6-6 and TRBJ2-7; the match to TRBD1 covers 7 bases. CDR3 size: 15 residues. Germline V gene lookup returns CDR1 MNHNY and CDR2 SVGAGI (reference sequence). Trimming removed 2 bases from V and 1 base from J; junction bases left unmatched: 5. This CDR3 is CASSYNPGQSYEQYF. CDR3 coding DNA: TGTGCCAGCAGTTACAACCCGGGACAGTCCTACGAGCAGTACTTC.

The chain links TRBV30 to TRBJ2-7, with a possible D match to TRBD1 (6 bases). The V gene lost 5 bases and the J gene lost 1 base, with 9 bases spanning the gap. Germline V gene sequence: CDR1 GTSNPN, CDR2 SVGIG (reference sequence). The CDR3 totals 12 residues. The CDR3 protein is CAWVTGSYEQYF. For the CDR3, the DNA is TGTGCCTGGGTGACAGGTTCCTACGAGCAGTACTTC.

Regarding this clonotype: A junction end diverges from the germline sequence, so it may reflect a read error. The V gene is TRBV7-7, the J gene TRBJ2-5; TRBD2 agrees at 10 bases. This CDR3 has 14 residues. Germline V CDR1 and CDR2: SSHAT, FNYEAQ (reference sequence). The DNA of the CDR3 is TGTGCTAGCAGTCGGACTAGCGGTTTAGAGACCCAGTACTTC. It specifies CASSRTSGLETQYF.

The chain joins TRBV7-6 to TRBJ2-5; D unclear. Between the trimmed V and J ends, which lost 2 bases and 5 bases, there was a span of 12 bases. This CDR3 contains 14 residues. Germline V gene data show CDR1 as SGHVS and CDR2 as FNYEAQ. CDR3 in amino acids: CASSLIGPRETQYF. The CDR3 DNA follows: TGTGCCAGCAGCTTAATCGGCCCCAGGGAGACCCAGTACTTC. The variable domain in full, with the rest retrieved from reference TRBV7-6 and TRBJ2-5, is GAGVSQSPRYKVTKRGQDVALRCDPISGHVSLYWYRQALGQGPEFLTYFNYEAQQDKSGLPNDRFSAERPEGSISTLTIQRTEQRDSAMYRCASSLIGPRETQYFGPGTRLLVL.

The V call is TRBV4-1, the J call TRBJ2-3; 7 bases line up with TRBD1. V lost 0 bases, J lost 5 bases, and 5 bases stayed unmatched. From germline, CDR1 is MGHRA and CDR2 YSYEKL. This CDR3 region has 15 residues. The CDR3 protein is CASSQEGPGGDTQYF. In nucleotides, the CDR3 is TGCGCCAGCAGCCAAGAAGGACCAGGGGGAGATACGCAGTATTTT.

In its sample, this clonotype was seen a few times. J is TRBJ2-7 and V is TRBV4-1; 10 bases match TRBD2. The CDR3 is 16 amino acids. The V segment lost 3 bases and the J segment 3 bases; nucleotides outside the gene matches: 8. Germline CDR1 MGHRA, CDR2 YSYEKL. CDR3 sequence reads: CASSQRQGLAIYEQYF. As DNA, the CDR3 is TGCGCCAGCAGCCAGCGACAGGGACTAGCGATCTACGAGCAGTACTTC.

CDR3 protein: CASRTPPYLAGGYNEQFF. In nucleotides, the CDR3 is TGTGCCAGCAGAACCCCGCCTTATCTAGCGGGGGGTTACAATGAGCAGTTCTTC. The gene calls are TRBV6-2 or TRBV6-3 and TRBJ2-1, with 11 bases aligning to TRBD2. The CDR3 consists of 18 residues. Germline loops: CDR1 MNHEY, CDR2 SVGEGT. Losses at the gene ends were 6 bases for V and 4 bases for J; bases not matched to a gene: 14.

The genes are TRBV7-9 and TRBJ2-1; D perhaps matches TRBD2 (6 bases). The CDR3 spans 14 residues. V was trimmed by 1 base and J by 5 bases, leaving 9 bases between them. The germline V gene has CDR1 SEHNR and CDR2 FQNEAQ (reference sequence). The DNA for the CDR3 is TGTGCCAGCAGCTTAGTAACGGGGGACAATGAGCAGTTCTTC. Its protein is CASSLVTGDNEQFF.